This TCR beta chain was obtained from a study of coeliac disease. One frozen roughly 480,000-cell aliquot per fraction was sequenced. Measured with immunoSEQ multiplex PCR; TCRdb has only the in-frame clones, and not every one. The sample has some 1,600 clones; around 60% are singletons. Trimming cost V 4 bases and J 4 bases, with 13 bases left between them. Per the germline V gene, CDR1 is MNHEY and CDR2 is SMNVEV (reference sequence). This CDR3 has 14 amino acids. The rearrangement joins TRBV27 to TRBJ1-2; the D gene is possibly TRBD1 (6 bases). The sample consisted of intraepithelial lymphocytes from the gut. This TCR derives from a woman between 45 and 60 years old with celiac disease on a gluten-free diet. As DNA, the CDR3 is TGTGCCAGCAGTTGGAGAGGGGGGGGCTATGGCTACACCTTC. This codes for CASSWRGGGYGYTF.